This passage covers 17 T cell receptor beta chains from one sample sequenced in a study of T cell repertoires in cytomegalovirus infection (dated by TCRdb to the late 2010s). The run used an Illumina HiSeq 1500. TCRdb passed the public sequencing reads through fastp at Q25 and MiXCR, retaining productive beta sequences. A single entry per CDR3 protein holds the most common genes and DNA from its merged rows. The sample table lists 300,000 to 450,000 distinct CDR3 sequences, over 15% of them with a count of one. Under 9% of the sample rests with the top ten. The sequencing sample was made of PBMCs. Receptors originate from a human donor in good health (CMV status not recorded). Some clones in this sample may be carry-over from other donors' samples.

The chain links TRBV29-1 to TRBJ1-3; D unclear. Looked up from germline, CDR1 is SQVTM and CDR2 is ANQGSEA. The ends were cut back, 4 bases at V and 9 bases at J, with 19 bases in the middle. This CDR3 comprises 14 residues. The CDR3 coding sequence is TGCAGCGTTGGAGCGGACGGGGTTGAGGGCACCATATATTTT. Protein product: CSVGADGVEGTIYF.

The genes are TRBV12-3 or TRBV12-4 and TRBJ1-1; no clear D gene. Deletions cut 7 bases from V and 4 bases from J, with 16 bases between. The CDR3 covers 14 residues. CDR3 residues: CASTTRRRFTEAFF. DNA of the CDR3: TGTGCCAGCACAACGAGGAGGAGATTCACTGAAGCTTTCTTT.

The J gene is TRBJ1-6, the V gene TRBV6-5, with 7 nucleotides matching TRBD1. Trimming took 7 bases from V and 9 from J; bases not matched to a gene: 6. CDR1 is MNHEY and CDR2 is SVGAGI in the germline V gene. The CDR3 is made up of 13 amino acids. The CDR3 bases are TGTGCCAGCAAAGGCAGGGGGTTTTCACCCCTCCACTTT. Translation gives CASKGRGFSPLHF.

This clonotype was counted only a few times. The chain links TRBV4-1 to TRBJ2-1, with a possible D match to TRBD1 (5 bases). The CDR3 covers 13 residues. The V and J ends lost 1 base and 8 bases respectively, with 9 bases between them. In germline, CDR1 is MGHRA, CDR2 YSYEKL. For the CDR3, the DNA is TGCGCCAGCAGCCAAGCCGGCAGGGATGAGCAGTTCTTC. Translation: CASSQAGRDEQFF.

This clonotype showed up just a few times. The gene calls are TRBV19 and TRBJ2-7; D remains unclear. Trimming took 5 bases from V and 5 from J, leaving 13 bases between them. The length of the CDR3 is 13 residues. Per germline, CDR1 LNHDA and CDR2 SQIVND (reference sequence). The CDR3 reads CASSPGVKDEQYF. The CDR3 DNA reads as TGTGCCAGTAGTCCTGGGGTCAAAGACGAGCAGTACTTC.

This clonotype was counted ten times or more. The chain joins TRBV7-2 to TRBJ2-1; perhaps D is TRBD1 or TRBD2 (5 bases each). Germline lookup yields CDR1 SGHTA and CDR2 FQGNSA. V was clipped by 3 bases and J by 6 bases, with 12 bases between them. The CDR3 sequence is 14 residues long. CDR3: CASSLGQGVNEQFF. The DNA for the CDR3 is TGTGCCAGCAGCTTGGGGCAGGGAGTCAATGAGCAGTTCTTC.

About this clonotype: This sequence may be a read error, since a much larger clone differs from it by one base. The V and J genes are TRBV2 and TRBJ1-6; perhaps TRBD1 as D (5 bases). The CDR3 consists of 15 residues. Looked up from germline, CDR1 is SNHLY and CDR2 is FYNNEI. The CDR3 bases are TGTGCCAGCAGTGAAACTGGGGCAGTGAATTCATCCCTCCACTTT. Its translation: CASSETGAVNSSLHF.

This clonotype was observed at least ten times. The chain couples TRBV7-2 to TRBJ2-7; 7 bases are shared with TRBD1. The length of the CDR3 is 15 residues. V lost 2 bases, J lost 1 base, and 5 bases stayed unmatched. Germline V gene lookup returns CDR1 SGHTA and CDR2 FQGNSA. Here the CDR3 reads CASSLQGESSYEQYF. For the CDR3, the DNA is TGTGCCAGCAGCTTACAGGGGGAAAGTTCCTACGAGCAGTACTTC.

This clonotype was counted ten times or more. The chain links TRBV12-3 or TRBV12-4 to TRBJ1-1, with 8 bases matching TRBD1. The CDR3 covers 14 residues. Germline trimming cut 6 bases from V and 1 base from J; bases unmatched to any gene: 4. DNA for the CDR3: TGTGCCAGCAGCCCGGGACAGGCGAACACTGAAGCTTTCTTT. As protein: CASSPGQANTEAFF.

The chain has TRBV5-4 and TRBJ2-5, with 7 bases aligning to TRBD1. V gave up 3 bases and J gave up 1 base; unmatched junction bases: 6. There are 15 residues in the CDR3. Germline CDR1 and CDR2: SGHNT and YYREEE (reference sequence). In DNA form, the CDR3 reads TGTGCCAGCAGCTCCGGGACAGAAGCCCAAGAGACCCAGTACTTC. It translates to CASSSGTEAQETQYF.

This clonotype was detected ten times or more. The rearrangement uses TRBV11-2 and TRBJ2-1; D perhaps matches TRBD2 (6 bases). Trimming removed 5 bases from V and 8 bases from J, with 22 bases in between. This CDR3 region has 16 residues. Germline V CDR1 and CDR2: SGHAT, FQNNGV. This chain's CDR3 is CASSPSRGNPRHEQFF. In DNA form, the CDR3 reads TGTGCCAGCAGCCCGTCCCGGGGGAACCCCCGTCATGAGCAGTTCTTC.

V usage is TRBV2 and J usage is TRBJ2-3; 7 bases are a match to TRBD1. Germline V gene sequence: CDR1 SNHLY, CDR2 FYNNEI. J lost 1 base, V lost 7 bases, and 5 bases had no gene match. CDR3 size: 14 residues. Here the CDR3 reads CASKRTGGTDTQYF. CDR3 DNA sequence: TGTGCCAGCAAGAGGACAGGTGGCACAGATACGCAGTATTTT.

This clonotype was recorded at least ten times. This chain connects TRBV12-5 to TRBJ2-3, with D perhaps matching TRBD2 (6 bases). This CDR3 has 15 residues. The V gene's germline CDR1 is LGHNT and CDR2 FRNRAP. Trimming removed 2 bases from V and 0 bases from J, with 9 bases in between. Here the CDR3 DNA reads TGTGCTAGTGGTTTGTTCGGGGGAAGCACAGATACGCAGTATTTT. It yields the protein CASGLFGGSTDTQYF.

The sample holds many counts of this clonotype. This rearrangement joins TRBV19 to TRBJ2-1, with unresolved D. The germline gives CDR1 LNHDA, CDR2 SQIVND (reference sequence). The CDR3 consists of 16 residues. V lost 2 bases to trimming and J lost 2 bases, with 13 bases between them. The CDR3 spells CASSITRGKTYNEQFF. CDR3 nucleotides: TGTGCCAGTAGTATAACGCGAGGTAAGACCTACAATGAGCAGTTCTTC.

The V call is TRBV20-1, the J call TRBJ2-5; TRBD1 matches at 11 bases. V was clipped by 2 bases and J by 4 bases; unmatched bases: 9. The CDR3 loop spans 16 amino acids. CDR1 is DFQATT and CDR2 is SNEGSKA in the germline V gene (reference sequence). The CDR3 bases are TGCAGTGCTAGACCACCTGGACAGGGGGCTAGAGAGACCCAGTACTTC. Encoded protein: CSARPPGQGARETQYF.

DNA for the CDR3: TGTGCCACCCTAACAGTCCCTGGAAACACCATATATTTT. Encoded protein: CATLTVPGNTIYF. This chain joins TRBV6-5 and TRBJ1-3, with unresolved D. With 10 bases removed from V and 2 bases from J, the gap between germline ends came to 12 bases. Germline CDR1 MNHEY, CDR2 SVGAGI. CDR3 length equals 13 residues.

In its sample, this clonotype was seen a few times. The chain carries TRBV20-1 and TRBJ2-1, with TRBD1 as a possible D gene (5 bases). The CDR3 loop spans 11 amino acids. The V gene lost 0 bases and the J gene lost 13 bases, with 10 bases spanning the gap. The germline gives CDR1 DFQATT, CDR2 SNEGSKA (reference sequence). CDR3 sequence (DNA): TGCAGTGCTAGAGATAGGGGTTTCCAGTTCTTC. This gives the protein CSARDRGFQFF.